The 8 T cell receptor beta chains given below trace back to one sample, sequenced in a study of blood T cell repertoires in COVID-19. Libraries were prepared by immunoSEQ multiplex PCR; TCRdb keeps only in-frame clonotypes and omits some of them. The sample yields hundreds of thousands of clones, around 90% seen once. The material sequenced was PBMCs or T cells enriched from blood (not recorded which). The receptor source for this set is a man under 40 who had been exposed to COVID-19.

The CDR3: CASSRRGVPRQGMDGYTF. CDR3 nucleotide sequence: TGTGCCAGCAGTCGGCGGGGAGTACCTCGACAGGGAATGGATGGCTACACCTTC. This chain joins TRBV6-6 and TRBJ1-2; the match to TRBD1 covers 7 bases. CDR1 and CDR2 from the germline V gene are MNHNY and SVGAGI (reference sequence). The trim removed 5 bases at V and 6 bases at J, leaving 21 bases unmatched. The CDR3 is 18 amino acids.

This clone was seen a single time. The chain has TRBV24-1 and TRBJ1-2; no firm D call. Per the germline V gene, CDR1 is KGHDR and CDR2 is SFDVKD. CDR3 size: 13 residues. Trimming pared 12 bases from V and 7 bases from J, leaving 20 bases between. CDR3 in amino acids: CAPSPLRDLGYTF. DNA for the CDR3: TGTGCCCCCTCGCCCCTCCGGGATCTTGGCTACACCTTC.

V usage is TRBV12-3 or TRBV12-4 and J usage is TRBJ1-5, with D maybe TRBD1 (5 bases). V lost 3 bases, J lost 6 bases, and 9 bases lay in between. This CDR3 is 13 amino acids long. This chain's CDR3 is CASSLGEGQPQHF. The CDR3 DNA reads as TGTGCCAGCAGTTTGGGGGAGGGTCAGCCCCAGCATTTT.

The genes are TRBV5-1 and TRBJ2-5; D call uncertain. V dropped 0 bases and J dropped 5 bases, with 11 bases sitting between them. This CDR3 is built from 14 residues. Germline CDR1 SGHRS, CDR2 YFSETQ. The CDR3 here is CASSLEGLGETQYF. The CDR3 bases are TGCGCCAGCAGCTTGGAAGGCCTCGGGGAGACCCAGTACTTC.

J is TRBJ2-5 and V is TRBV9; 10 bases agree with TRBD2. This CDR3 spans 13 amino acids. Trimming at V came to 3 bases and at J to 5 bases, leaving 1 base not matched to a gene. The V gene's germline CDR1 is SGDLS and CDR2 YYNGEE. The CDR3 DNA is TGTGCCAGCAGCGATAGCGGGAGGGAGACCCAGTACTTC. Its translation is CASSDSGRETQYF.

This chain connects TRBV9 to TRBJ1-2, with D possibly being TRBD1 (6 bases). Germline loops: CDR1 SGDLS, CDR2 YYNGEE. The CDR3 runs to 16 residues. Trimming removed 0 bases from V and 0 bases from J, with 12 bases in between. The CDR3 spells CASSVVAGETNYGYTF. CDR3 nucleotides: TGTGCCAGCAGCGTAGTGGCAGGGGAGACTAACTATGGCTACACCTTC.

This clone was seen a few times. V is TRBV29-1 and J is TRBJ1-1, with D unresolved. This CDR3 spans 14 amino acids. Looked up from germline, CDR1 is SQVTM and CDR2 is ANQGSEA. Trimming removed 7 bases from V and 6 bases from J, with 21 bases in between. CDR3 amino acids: CSATHGPTVPEAFF. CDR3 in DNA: TGCAGCGCCACCCATGGTCCTACTGTGCCTGAAGCTTTCTTT.

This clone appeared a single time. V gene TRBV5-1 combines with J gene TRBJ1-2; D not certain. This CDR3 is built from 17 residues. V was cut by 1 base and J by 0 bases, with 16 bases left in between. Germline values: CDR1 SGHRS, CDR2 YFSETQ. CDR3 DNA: TGCGCCAGCAGCTTGACGCCAAACAGACTATCTAACTATGGCTACACCTTC. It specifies CASSLTPNRLSNYGYTF. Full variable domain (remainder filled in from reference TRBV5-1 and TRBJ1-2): KAGVTQTPRYLIKTRGQQVTLSCSPISGHRSVSWYQQTPGQGLQFLFEYFSETQRNKGNFPGRFSGRQFSNSRSEMNVSTLELGDSALYLCASSLTPNRLSNYGYTFGSGTRLTVV.